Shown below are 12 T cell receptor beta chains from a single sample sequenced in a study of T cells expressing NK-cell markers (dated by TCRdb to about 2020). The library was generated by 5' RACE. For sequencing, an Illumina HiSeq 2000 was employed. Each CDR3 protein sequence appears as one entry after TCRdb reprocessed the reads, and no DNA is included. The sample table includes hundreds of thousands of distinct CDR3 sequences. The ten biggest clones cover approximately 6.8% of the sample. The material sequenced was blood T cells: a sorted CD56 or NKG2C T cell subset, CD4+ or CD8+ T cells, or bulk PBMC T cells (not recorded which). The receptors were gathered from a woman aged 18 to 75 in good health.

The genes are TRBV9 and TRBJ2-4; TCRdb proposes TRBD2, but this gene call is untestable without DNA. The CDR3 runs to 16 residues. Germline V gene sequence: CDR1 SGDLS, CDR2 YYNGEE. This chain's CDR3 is CASSVGTDIAKNIQYF. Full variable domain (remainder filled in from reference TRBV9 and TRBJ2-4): DSGVTQTPKHLITATGQRVTLRCSPRSGDLSVYWYQQSLDQGLQFLIQYYNGEERAKGNILERFSAQQFPDLHSELNLSSLELGDSALYFCASSVGTDIAKNIQYFGAGTRLSVL.

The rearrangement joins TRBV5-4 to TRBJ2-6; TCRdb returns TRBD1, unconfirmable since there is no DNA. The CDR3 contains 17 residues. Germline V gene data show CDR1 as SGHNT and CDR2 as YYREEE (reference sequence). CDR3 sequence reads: CASSLYRVASGANVLTF.

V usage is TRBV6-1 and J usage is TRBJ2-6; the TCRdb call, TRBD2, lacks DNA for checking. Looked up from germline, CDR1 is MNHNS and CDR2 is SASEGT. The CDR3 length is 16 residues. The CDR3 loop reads CASKRGTHSGANVLTF.

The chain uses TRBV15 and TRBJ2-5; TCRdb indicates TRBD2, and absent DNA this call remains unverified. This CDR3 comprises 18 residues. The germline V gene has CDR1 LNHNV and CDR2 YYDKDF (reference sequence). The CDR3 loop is CATSTSGTSGRGKETQYF.

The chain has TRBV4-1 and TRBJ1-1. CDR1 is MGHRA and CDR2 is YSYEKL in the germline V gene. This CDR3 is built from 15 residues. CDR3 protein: CASTPNTGMNTEAFF.

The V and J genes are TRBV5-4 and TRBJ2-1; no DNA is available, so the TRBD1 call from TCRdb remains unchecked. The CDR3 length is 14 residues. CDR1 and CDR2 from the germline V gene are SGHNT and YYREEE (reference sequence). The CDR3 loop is CASISWGGRNEQFF.

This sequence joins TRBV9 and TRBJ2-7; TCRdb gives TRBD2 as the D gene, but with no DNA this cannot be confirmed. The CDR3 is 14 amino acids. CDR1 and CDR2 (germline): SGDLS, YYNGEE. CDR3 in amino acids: CASSVVAGEGEQYF.

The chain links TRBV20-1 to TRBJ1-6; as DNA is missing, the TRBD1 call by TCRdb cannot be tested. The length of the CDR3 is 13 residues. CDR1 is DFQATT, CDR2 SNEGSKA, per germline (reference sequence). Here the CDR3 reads CSARWGGPSPLHF.

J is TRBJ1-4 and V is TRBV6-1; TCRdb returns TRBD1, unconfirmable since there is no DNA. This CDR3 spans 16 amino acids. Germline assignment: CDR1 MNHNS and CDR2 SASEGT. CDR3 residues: CASSEEGGRTNEKLFF.

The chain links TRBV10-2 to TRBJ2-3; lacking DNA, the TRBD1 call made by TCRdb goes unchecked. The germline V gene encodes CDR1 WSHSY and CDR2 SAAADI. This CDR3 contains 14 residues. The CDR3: CASSDPDPSDTQYF.

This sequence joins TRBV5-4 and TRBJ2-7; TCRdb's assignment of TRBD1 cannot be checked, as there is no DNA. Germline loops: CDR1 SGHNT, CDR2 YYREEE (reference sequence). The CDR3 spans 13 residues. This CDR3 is CASSFSGAYEQYF.

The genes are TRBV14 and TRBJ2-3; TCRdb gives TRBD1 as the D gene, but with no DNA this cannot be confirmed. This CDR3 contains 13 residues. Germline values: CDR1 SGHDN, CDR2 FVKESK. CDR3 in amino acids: CASRQRGSDTQYF.